Included here is one T cell receptor beta chain sequence, with context. The target antigen is unknown. Per germline, CDR1 LGHNA and CDR2 YNFKEQ. V dropped 0 bases and J dropped 6 bases, with 6 bases sitting between them. The CDR3 sequence is 14 residues long. Regarding treatment: some 20 received Ad26.COV2.S at low or high dose, single or two shots; about 5 received placebo; per-sample allocation not given. It was on day 63 after the first vaccine or placebo injection that samples were taken. The data originate from a study of Ad26.COV2.S vaccination and SARS-CoV-2 variants. Study at large: Donor was assigned to the Ad26.COV2.S arm of trial COV1001. The authors gave Ad26.COV2.S intramuscularly, either once or twice 56 days apart. Study-wide points: Vaccine recipients surpassed placebo recipients in spike-specific TCR breadth.

Measured with immunoSEQ multiplex PCR; TCRdb has only the in-frame clones, and not every one. The table shows about 410,000 clones, with about 88% occurring only once. The input for sequencing was peripheral blood, taken in a trial of Ad26.COV2.S vaccine versus placebo. J is TRBJ1-6 and V is TRBV4-2; D is undetermined. The TCR comes from a person between 18 and 60 years old who received the Ad26.COV2.S COVID-19 vaccine or a placebo. The CDR3 DNA reads as TGTGCCAGCAGCCAAGAGGCAGGTAATTCACCCCTCCACTTT. Amino acids: CASSQEAGNSPLHF.